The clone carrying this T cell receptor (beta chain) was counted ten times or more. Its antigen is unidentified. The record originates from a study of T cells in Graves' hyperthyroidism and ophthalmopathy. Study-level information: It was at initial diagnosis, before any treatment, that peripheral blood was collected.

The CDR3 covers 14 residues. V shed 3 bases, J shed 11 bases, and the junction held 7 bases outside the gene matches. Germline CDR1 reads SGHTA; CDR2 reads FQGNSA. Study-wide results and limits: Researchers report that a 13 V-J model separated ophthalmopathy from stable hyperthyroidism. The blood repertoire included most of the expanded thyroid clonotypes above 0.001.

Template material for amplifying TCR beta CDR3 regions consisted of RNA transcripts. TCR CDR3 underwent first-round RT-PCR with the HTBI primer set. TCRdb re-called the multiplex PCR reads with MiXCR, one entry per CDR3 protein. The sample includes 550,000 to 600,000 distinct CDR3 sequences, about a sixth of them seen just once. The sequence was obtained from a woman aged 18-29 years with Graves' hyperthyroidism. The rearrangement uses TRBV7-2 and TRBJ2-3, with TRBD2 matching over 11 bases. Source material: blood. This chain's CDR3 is CASSLMTGLAGQYF. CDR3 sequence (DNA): TGTGCCAGCAGCTTGATGACTGGACTAGCGGGGCAGTATTTT.